The following is a T cell receptor (beta chain) sequence with its context. Its antigen is not known. Trimming took off 6 bases at V and 5 bases at J, with 10 bases between the two ends. Germline V gene data show CDR1 as KGHSH and CDR2 as LQKENI. This CDR3 is 13 amino acids long. Researchers amplified the TCR beta CDR3 regions from RNA transcripts. HTBI primers were employed in a first-round RT-PCR of the TCR CDR3. Using its own MiXCR run on the multiplex PCR reads, TCRdb lists one record per CDR3 protein. Altogether over 250,000 distinct CDR3 sequences are present, approximately 13% being singletons, with the ten largest covering 30% to 35%. These data come from a study of T cells in Graves' hyperthyroidism and ophthalmopathy. Study-level information: Peripheral blood draws took place at initial diagnosis, ahead of any treatment.

Regarding the study as a whole: Before onset, by a median of around 6.4 months, the model predicted ophthalmopathy. Among clonotypes expanded in thyroid above 0.001, most were also found in blood. Ophthalmopathy was distinguished from stable hyperthyroidism by 13 V-J signatures.

The chain joins TRBV18 to TRBJ1-4; D remains unclear. This TCR was sampled from a woman in her forties with Graves' ophthalmopathy. Sequencing was carried out using blood. The CDR3, as DNA: TGTGCCAGCTCCCCCGGGATAAATGAAAAACTGTTTTTT. This encodes CASSPGINEKLFF.